The 10 T cell receptor beta chains below come from one sample, sequenced in a study of Graves' ophthalmopathy and Graves' hyperthyroidism. As the template, RNA transcripts were used to amplify TCR beta CDR3 regions. Second-round multiplex PCR followed a first-round RT-PCR using HTBI primers. One entry per CDR3 protein, called by TCRdb with MiXCR from the multiplex PCR reads. This repertoire shows about 740,000 distinct CDR3 sequences, roughly two fifths found once; its top ten account for 35% to 55%. Sequencing was performed on peripheral blood. The receptor source for this set is an adult man with Graves' ophthalmopathy.

This sequence joins TRBV25-1 and TRBJ2-2; D is perhaps TRBD1 (5 bases). The germline V gene encodes CDR1 MGHDK and CDR2 SYGVNS. The V end lost 8 bases, the J end lost 4 bases, and 11 bases lay between the germline ends. This CDR3 spans 13 amino acids. CDR3 DNA: TGTGCCAGCGTTGAAGGGGTCACCGGGGAGCTGTTTTTT. Protein sequence: CASVEGVTGELFF. Together with reference TRBV25-1 and TRBJ2-2, the CDR3 gives the full variable domain: EADIYQTPRYLVIGTGKKITLECSQTMGHDKMYWYQQDPGMELHLIHYSYGVNSTEKGDLSSESTVSRIRTEHFPLTLESARPSHTSQYLCASVEGVTGELFFGEGSRLTVL.

This clonotype was found many times. The chain recombines TRBV10-2 with TRBJ2-7; 11 positions match TRBD2. The germline gives CDR1 WSHSY, CDR2 SAAADI. Trimming at V came to 3 bases and at J to 6 bases, leaving 10 bases not matched to a gene. The CDR3 runs to 16 residues. The CDR3 DNA sequence: TGCGCCAGCAGTGATCCTCCGGCGACTAGCGGGATCGAGCAGTACTTC. It translates to CASSDPPATSGIEQYF.

This clonotype was counted only a few times. V is TRBV10-3 and J is TRBJ2-7; TRBD1 is a possible D gene (6 bases). The CDR3 has 14 residues. The germline CDR1 and CDR2 sequences are ENHRY and SYGVKD. The V end was cut by 2 bases, the J end by 5 bases, with 13 bases between. CDR3 region: CAISEPTGIHEQYF. The CDR3 bases are TGTGCCATCAGTGAGCCCACAGGGATCCACGAGCAGTACTTC.

This clonotype has a count of ten or more. The chain employs TRBV10-3 and TRBJ1-1, with TRBD1 matching 7 bases. The CDR3 is 14 residues long. Per the germline V gene, CDR1 is ENHRY and CDR2 is SYGVKD. V lost 7 bases, J lost 5 bases, and 10 bases stayed unmatched. The CDR3 spells CAITSTGSTTEAFF. Here the CDR3 DNA reads TGTGCCATCACCTCGACAGGGAGCACGACTGAAGCTTTCTTT.

This clonotype was picked up a small number of times. Compared with germline, one end of the junction differs, possibly owing to a read error. The rearrangement joins TRBV10-3 to TRBJ2-7; tentatively, D is TRBD1 (7 bases). The germline CDR1 and CDR2 sequences are ENHRY and SYGVKD. The CDR3 totals 14 residues. The CDR3 protein is CASSYAGGGYEQYF. As DNA, the CDR3 is TGTGCCAGCAGTTACGCAGGGGGAGGATACGAGCAGTACTTC.

The V and J genes are TRBV29-1 and TRBJ1-3; D may be TRBD1 (6 bases). V lost 4 bases to trimming and J lost 8 bases, with 15 bases between them. Germline values: CDR1 SQVTM, CDR2 ANQGSEA. The CDR3 runs 13 residues. CDR3 in DNA: TGCAGCGTTGTGAGGGGGACTTCTGACACCATATATTTT. Encoded protein: CSVVRGTSDTIYF. Full variable domain (rest looked up from reference TRBV29-1 and TRBJ1-3): SAVISQKPSRDICQRGTSLTIQCQVDSQVTMMFWYRQQPGQSLTLIATANQGSEATYESGFVIDKFPISRPNLTFSTLTVSNMSPEDSSIYLCSVVRGTSDTIYFGEGSWLTVV.

This clonotype was seen at least ten times. The rearrangement uses TRBV7-9 and TRBJ1-2; D is ambiguous. The germline CDR1 and CDR2 sequences are SEHNR and FQNEAQ (reference sequence). The V end lost 0 bases, the J end lost 7 bases, and 15 bases lay between the germline ends. This CDR3 comprises 15 residues. In nucleotides, the CDR3 is TGTGCCAGCAGCTTAGCCTCGATGGGGTCAGGTGGCTACACCTTC. Its protein product is CASSLASMGSGGYTF.

The CDR3 bases are TGTGCCAGCAGCGACAGACCCAGGGGGGAGACCCAGTACTTC. It is translated as CASSDRPRGETQYF. The chain uses TRBV9 and TRBJ2-5, with 7 nucleotides matching TRBD1. Trimming took 3 bases from V and 5 from J; bases not matched to a gene: 7. Germline lookup yields CDR1 SGDLS and CDR2 YYNGEE. The CDR3 loop spans 14 amino acids.

The genes are TRBV9 and TRBJ1-1; D is ambiguous. CDR1 and CDR2 from the germline V gene are SGDLS and YYNGEE. The V gene lost 2 bases and the J gene lost 8 bases, with 7 bases spanning the gap. The CDR3 runs to 11 residues. CDR3 residues: CASSVSREAFF. DNA for the CDR3: TGTGCCAGCAGCGTGTCGCGCGAAGCTTTCTTT.

V and J are TRBV2 and TRBJ2-3, with D perhaps matching TRBD2 (6 bases). The germline V gene encodes CDR1 SNHLY and CDR2 FYNNEI. V lost 2 bases and J lost 1, with 13 bases in between. The CDR3 loop spans 16 amino acids. The CDR3: CASSEWGDGGTDTQYF. The DNA of the CDR3 is TGTGCCAGCAGTGAATGGGGGGACGGCGGCACAGATACGCAGTATTTT.